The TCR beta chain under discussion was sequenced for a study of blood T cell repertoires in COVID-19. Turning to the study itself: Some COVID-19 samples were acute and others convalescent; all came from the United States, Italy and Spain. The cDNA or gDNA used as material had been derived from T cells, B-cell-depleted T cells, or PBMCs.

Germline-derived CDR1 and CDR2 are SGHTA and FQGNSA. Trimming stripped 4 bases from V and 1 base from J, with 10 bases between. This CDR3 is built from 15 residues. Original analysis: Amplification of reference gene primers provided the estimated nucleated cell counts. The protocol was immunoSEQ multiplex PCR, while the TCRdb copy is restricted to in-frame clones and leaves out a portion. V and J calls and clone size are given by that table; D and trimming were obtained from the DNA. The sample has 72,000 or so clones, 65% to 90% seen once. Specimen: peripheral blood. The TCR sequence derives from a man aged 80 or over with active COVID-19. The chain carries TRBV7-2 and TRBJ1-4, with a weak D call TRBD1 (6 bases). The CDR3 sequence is CASSSQQGTNEKLFF. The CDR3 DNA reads TGTGCCAGCAGCTCCCAACAGGGAACTAATGAAAAACTGTTTTTT.